Presented here are 15 T cell receptor beta chains from one specimen sequenced in a study of T-cell reconstitution after alpha-beta-depleted transplantation in children. Unique molecular identifiers were incorporated when the TCRbeta library was constructed. TCRdb passed the PCR reads through MiXCR, listing each CDR3 protein once. The sample lists around 130,000 distinct CDR3 sequences, roughly 10% seen once, with around 24% in the top ten. The sample was PBMCs, mostly from graft donor cells, taken 180 days after TCRalphabeta/CD19-depleted stem cell transplant. The origin of the receptors is a girl under three years old who had a stem cell transplant for combined immunodeficiency, so the T cells may come from the graft donor.

This clonotype was detected ten times or more. The rearrangement links TRBV7-8 to TRBJ2-7, with 8 bases that match TRBD1. J lost 1 base, V lost 7 bases, and 6 bases had no gene match. This CDR3 has 14 residues. CDR1 and CDR2 from the germline V gene are SGHVS and FQNEAQ. The CDR3: CASNGDRFSYEQYF. DNA of the CDR3: TGTGCCAGCAACGGGGACAGGTTTTCCTACGAGCAGTACTTC.

V and J are TRBV9 and TRBJ2-1, with TRBD2 matching 7 bases. V gave up 4 bases and J gave up 6 bases; unmatched junction bases: 10. This CDR3 has 15 residues. Germline V CDR1 and CDR2: SGDLS, YYNGEE. The CDR3 protein is CASSRVGAGANEQFF. Here the CDR3 DNA reads TGTGCCAGCAGCCGGGTCGGGGCGGGAGCCAATGAGCAGTTCTTC.

The rearrangement joins TRBV6-2 or TRBV6-3 to TRBJ2-1, with a weak D call TRBD1 (5 bases). The CDR3 runs to 15 residues. Trimming took off 2 bases at V and 7 bases at J, with 15 bases between the two ends. Germline CDR1 reads MNHEY; CDR2 reads SVGEGT. The DNA for the CDR3 is TGTGCCAGCAGTTACGGGGCCAGGGAAACTAATGAGCAGTTCTTC. Amino acid sequence: CASSYGARETNEQFF.

The gene calls are TRBV18 and TRBJ2-5; the D call may be TRBD1 or TRBD2 (5 bases each). This CDR3 has 14 residues. The germline CDR1 and CDR2 sequences are KGHSH and LQKENI. Trimming removed 6 bases at V and 2 bases at J, with 13 bases between. This CDR3 reads CASSPGRRQETQYF. The CDR3 DNA follows: TGTGCCAGCTCCCCGGGACGGCGTCAAGAGACCCAGTACTTC.

This clonotype was observed a handful of times. The chain couples TRBV29-1 to TRBJ2-7; 7 bases fit TRBD1. Losses at the gene ends were 5 bases for V and 2 bases for J; bases not matched to a gene: 6. The CDR3 is 13 amino acids. The germline CDR1 and CDR2 sequences are SQVTM and ANQGSEA. The CDR3 DNA follows: TGCAGCGTTACGGGACAGTCTACCTACGAGCAGTACTTC. As protein: CSVTGQSTYEQYF.

The table lists this clonotype with a few counts. The chain carries TRBV6-1 and TRBJ2-2; TRBD1 might be the D (6 bases). Deletions cut 5 bases from V and 5 bases from J, with 15 bases between. This CDR3 contains 15 residues. CDR1 is MNHNS and CDR2 is SASEGT in the germline V gene. In DNA form, the CDR3 reads TGTGCCAGCAGTACCGCGGGTAGGGGGACCGGGGAGCTGTTTTTT. Translating it yields CASSTAGRGTGELFF.

This chain uses TRBV12-3 or TRBV12-4 with TRBJ2-2; TRBD1 matches 7 bases. The CDR3 runs 17 residues. The V gene end was trimmed by 2 bases and the J gene end by 2 bases; junction bases not matched to a gene: 8. The CDR3 coding sequence is TGTGCCAGCAGTTTACCCACGGACAGGAAAAACACCGGGGAGCTGTTTTTT. Protein: CASSLPTDRKNTGELFF.

This clonotype occurred a few times. The CDR3 bases are TGTGCCAGCAGCTTACCGGGACAGAGCTCTGGGGCCAACGTCCTGACTTTC. It specifies CASSLPGQSSGANVLTF. The chain employs TRBV7-9 and TRBJ2-6, with TRBD1 matching over 7 bases. With V trimmed by 2 bases and J by 0 bases, 4 bases remained unmatched. This CDR3 has 17 amino acids. Germline V CDR1 and CDR2: SEHNR, FQNEAQ (reference sequence).

The V gene is TRBV3-1, the J gene TRBJ2-7, with TRBD1 matching 10 bases. Germline V lookup: CDR1 LGHDT, CDR2 YNNKEL (reference sequence). The CDR3 length is 15 residues. J gave up 4 bases and V 8 bases, and 11 bases lay outside the gene matches. The CDR3 DNA reads TGTGCCAGCGGCTCGGGGACAGGGGCCGTATACGAGCAGTACTTC. This gives the protein CASGSGTGAVYEQYF.

Ten or more counts support this clonotype. This chain uses TRBV20-1 with TRBJ1-5; the match to TRBD1 covers 10 bases. Unmatched junction bases numbered 4, after V lost 5 bases and J lost 6 bases. The CDR3 length is 13 residues. The germline CDR1 and CDR2 sequences are DFQATT and SNEGSKA (reference sequence). As DNA, the CDR3 is TGCAGTGCTTTCCGGGACAGGGGTCAGCCCCAGCATTTT. It is translated as CSAFRDRGQPQHF.

This clonotype was recorded a few times. The chain carries TRBV12-3 or TRBV12-4 and TRBJ1-5; D possibly corresponds to TRBD1 (5 bases). The CDR3 totals 12 residues. V was trimmed by 8 bases and J by 6 bases, leaving 11 bases between them. CDR3 loop: CASRGEGQPQHF. For the CDR3, the DNA is TGTGCCAGCCGGGGGGAGGGTCAGCCCCAGCATTTT.

The chain uses TRBV12-3 or TRBV12-4 and TRBJ2-7, with 8 bases matching TRBD1. The CDR3 is 15 amino acids. Trimming took 2 bases from V and 5 from J; bases not matched to a gene: 8. DNA of the CDR3: TGTGCCAGCAGTTTAACCGGGACAGGCCTAAACGAGCAGTACTTC. As protein: CASSLTGTGLNEQYF.

This clonotype has more than one count but fewer than ten. The genes are TRBV29-1 and TRBJ2-7; D is perhaps TRBD1 (6 bases). This CDR3 has 13 amino acids. Germline CDR1 SQVTM, CDR2 ANQGSEA. The V end lost 1 base, the J end lost 2 bases, and 9 bases lay between the germline ends. CDR3 bases: TGCAGCGTTGAAGGACAGGCGACCTACGAGCAGTACTTC. It translates to CSVEGQATYEQYF.

The V and J genes are TRBV12-3 or TRBV12-4 and TRBJ1-5, with 8 nucleotides matching TRBD1. The ends lost 5 bases at V and 6 bases at J; junction bases unmatched: 6. This CDR3 is built from 14 residues. For the CDR3, the DNA is TGTGCCAGCAGTAGACAGGGGACGACTCAGCCCCAGCATTTT. It is translated as CASSRQGTTQPQHF.

The rearrangement joins TRBV7-2 to TRBJ2-5; the D gene is possibly TRBD2 (7 bases). V lost 0 bases and J 5 bases, leaving 13 bases between the germline ends. Germline V gives CDR1 SGHTA, CDR2 FQGNSA. The CDR3 is 15 residues long. CDR3 sequence reads: CASSLAGGPLETQYF. CDR3 nucleotide sequence: TGTGCCAGCAGCTTAGCGGGGGGGCCGTTGGAGACCCAGTACTTC.